This record looks at one T cell receptor (beta chain) sequence and its context. The data originate from a study of shared clonotypes between healthy human individuals. Sequencing used immunoSEQ multiplex PCR; TCRdb keeps in-frame clones, though not all of them. The sample includes hundreds of thousands of clones, around 73% seen only once; the top ten take more than 1.5%. CDR3 size: 13 residues. Germline CDR1 and CDR2: MDHEN and SYDVKM. V lost 7 bases and J lost 0, with 4 bases in between. The specimen sequenced was memory CD4+ T cells sorted from blood. Subset here: CD45RA-negative fraction. This chain uses TRBV28 with TRBJ2-6; D gene ambiguous. The clonotype was recovered from a woman aged 30 to 39 in good health. The CDR3 here is CASTNSGANVLTF. The CDR3 region has the DNA TGTGCCAGCACCAACTCTGGGGCCAACGTCCTGACTTTC.